Presented here are 9 T cell receptor beta chains from one specimen sequenced in a study of regulatory T cells in long-lasting Graves disease. Stated time point: newly diagnosed GD, antithyroid drugs for less than 3 months. Scientists built the TCR library using RNA that was extracted from PBMCs. With iRepertoire HTBI primers and Arm-PCR of CDR3 regions, TCR beta libraries were built. TCRdb passed the multiplex PCR reads through MiXCR, listing each CDR3 protein once. The table has about 530,000 distinct CDR3 sequences, about 16% seen once. The sample also formed part of further work on T cells in Graves' hyperthyroidism and ophthalmopathy.

The sample here was peripheral blood mononuclear cells (PBMCs), taken at new diagnosis, from a patient treated with antithyroid drugs. Source of these receptors: a middle-aged woman with Graves disease.

The chain links TRBV10-1 to TRBJ2-1; TRBD2 matches at 9 bases. V lost 4 bases and J lost 4; bases outside the gene matches: 8. Germline CDR1 and CDR2: WNHNN and SYGVQD (reference sequence). The CDR3 has 16 residues. CDR3 in DNA: TGCGCCAGCAGTGGGTCTAGCGGGGTTCTTTACAATGAGCAGTTCTTC. This gives the protein CASSGSSGVLYNEQFF.

This clonotype has just a few counts. This CDR3 reads CASSASGGLRNEQFF. CDR3 sequence (DNA): TGTGCCAGCAGTGCTAGCGGGGGCCTGCGGAATGAGCAGTTCTTC. V and J are TRBV12-3 or TRBV12-4 and TRBJ2-1; 10 bases align to TRBD2. The trim removed 5 bases at V and 7 bases at J, leaving 8 bases unmatched. This CDR3 comprises 15 residues.

In this sample, this clonotype turned up many times. The chain recombines TRBV7-9 with TRBJ1-1; no reliable D call. The CDR3 is made up of 11 amino acids. In germline, CDR1 is SEHNR, CDR2 FQNEAQ (reference sequence). Trimming took 2 bases from V and 8 from J, leaving 6 bases between them. CDR3 sequence (DNA): TGTGCCAGCAGCTTACGAGGGGAAGCTTTCTTT. As protein: CASSLRGEAFF. Filled out from reference TRBV7-9 and TRBJ1-1, the complete variable domain reads DTGVSQNPRHKITKRGQNVTFRCDPISEHNRLYWYRQTLGQGPEFLTYFQNEAQLEKSRLLSDRFSAERPKGSFSTLEIQRTEQGDSAMYLCASSLRGEAFFGQGTRLTVV.

The chain employs TRBV12-3 or TRBV12-4 and TRBJ2-2; no reliable D call. CDR3 length: 14 residues. With 6 bases removed from V and 7 bases from J, the gap between germline ends came to 15 bases. The CDR3 sequence is CASRQIPLVGELFF. CDR3 nucleotide sequence: TGTGCCAGCAGACAGATTCCCTTGGTCGGGGAGCTGTTTTTT.

This clonotype was seen a handful of times. The chain couples TRBV12-3 or TRBV12-4 to TRBJ1-2; D remains unclear. This CDR3 region has 13 residues. The V end was cut by 3 bases, the J end by 4 bases, with 9 bases between. In DNA, the CDR3 is TGTGCCAGCAGTTTGGAGAAATCCTATGGCTACACCTTC. It encodes CASSLEKSYGYTF.

This clonotype has just a few counts. The V call is TRBV2, the J call TRBJ1-2; D is undetermined. This CDR3 has 16 amino acids. V gave up 2 bases and J gave up 4 bases, with 17 bases separating them. The germline V gene encodes CDR1 SNHLY and CDR2 FYNNEI. Here the CDR3 reads CASSERGPQDRYGYTF. The DNA for the CDR3 is TGTGCCAGCAGTGAAAGAGGCCCCCAGGATCGCTATGGCTACACCTTC.

This clonotype was observed a handful of times. CDR3 DNA: TGTGCCACCAGTGACTCTGACAGGGGTTATGGCTACACCTTC. It encodes CATSDSDRGYGYTF. The chain uses TRBV24-1 and TRBJ1-2; 8 bases line up with TRBD1. Losses at the gene ends were 4 bases for V and 5 bases for J; bases not matched to a gene: 5. The CDR3 loop spans 14 amino acids. Per the germline V gene, CDR1 is KGHDR and CDR2 is SFDVKD.

In its sample, this clonotype was seen many times. V is TRBV12-3 or TRBV12-4 and J is TRBJ2-5; 7 bases agree with TRBD1. Trimming at V came to 5 bases and at J to 5 bases, leaving 11 bases not matched to a gene. This CDR3 contains 15 residues. CDR3 DNA: TGTGCCAGCAGTCCACCGGGACAGTTCCCTGAGACCCAGTACTTC. Translated: CASSPPGQFPETQYF.

This clonotype was observed a handful of times. This chain joins TRBV6-9 and TRBJ1-2; D gene unclear. The CDR3 sequence is 16 residues long. V was trimmed by 3 bases and J by 5 bases, leaving 19 bases between them. Germline V lookup: CDR1 MNHGY, CDR2 SVAAGI. The DNA for the CDR3 is TGTGCCAGCAGTTACTCTACTCGATCCGGGATTTATGGCTACACCTTC. Translation: CASSYSTRSGIYGYTF.